This T cell receptor beta chain was observed in a study of blood T cell repertoires in COVID-19. Study context: Sites across the United States, Italy and Spain contributed samples from acute and convalescent COVID-19.

Original analysis: Estimated nucleated cell counts came from reference gene primer amplification. Here immunoSEQ multiplex PCR was the method, and the copy in TCRdb shows in-frame clones only, minus some. V and J calls plus clone size are reproduced from that table; the DNA served to infer D and trimming. The sample has 150,000 or so clones; 84% are singletons. Participants reported their clinical history, and cohort assignment relied on those reports. Contact with a PCR-confirmed or clinician-diagnosed COVID-19 case occurred within 2 weeks of entry. This TCR was recovered from a woman between 50 and 59 years old who had been exposed to COVID-19. Input material: PBMCs or T cells enriched from blood (not recorded which).

CDR3 sequence (DNA): TGCGCCAGCAGCCAAGCCCCGCCGGGACTAGGGGTGAGTGAGCAGTTCTTC. Residues: CASSQAPPGLGVSEQFF. The V gene is TRBV4-3, the J gene TRBJ2-1, with 8 bases that match TRBD2. In germline, CDR1 is LGHNA, CDR2 YSLEER. With V trimmed by 1 base and J by 9 bases, 14 bases remained unmatched. CDR3 length: 17 residues.